This is a list of T cell receptor beta chains from one sample in a study of cytomegalovirus exposure and HLA in healthy donors. Profiled with immunoSEQ multiplex PCR; TCRdb holds only in-frame clones, not every one. The repertoire holds about 130,000 clones, with about two thirds as singletons. Sequenced sample: PBMCs. Receptors originate from a man in his 60s in good health and CMV-seropositive. Each CDR3 is given with its conserved first and last residue. The order of the fields is D gene, clone size, J gene, CDR3 length, V gene, CDR3 DNA, CDR3 protein. D genes are given only for firm matches. Clone size appears in some rows only: once, few, many, or a class for an expanded clone.

.	few	TRBJ1-1	14	TRBV28	TGTGCCAGCAGTTTTCTTGGAGGGAACACTGAAGCTTTCTTT	CASSFLGGNTEAFF
.	.	TRBJ2-2	15	TRBV5-1	TGCGCCAGCAGCTTGAGAGGGTGGGACACCGGGGAGCTGTTTTTT	CASSLRGWDTGELFF
.	.	TRBJ2-3	15	TRBV28	TGTGCCAGCAGTCCCGATTGGGGCCTTATAGATACGCAGTATTTT	CASSPDWGLIDTQYF
TRBD1	.	TRBJ1-1	13	TRBV7-2	TGTGCCAGCAGCTATCTCCGGGACAGAGAAGCTTTCTTT	CASSYLRDREAFF
TRBD1	few	TRBJ1-5	19	TRBV7-7	TGTGCTAGCAGCTACTGGGACAGAGGAGGGGAATATAGCAATCAGCCCCAGCATTTT	CASSYWDRGGEYSNQPQHF
.	.	TRBJ2-5	14	TRBV28	TGTGCCAGCAGTTTAATTACAGGGCAAGAGACCCAGTACTTC	CASSLITGQETQYF
TRBD2	.	TRBJ2-4	16	TRBV5-1	TGCGCCAGCAGCACGGGACTAGATCTTATCCAAAACATTCAGTACTTC	CASSTGLDLIQNIQYF
TRBD1	.	TRBJ1-5	18	TRBV7-2	TGTGCCAGCAGCCCCGGACAGGGGGCGGATAATAGCAATCAGCCCCAGCATTTT	CASSPGQGADNSNQPQHF
.	.	TRBJ2-3	13	TRBV5-4	TGTGCCAGCAGCTTGAACAGGGAAGATACGCAGTATTTT	CASSLNREDTQYF
.	.	TRBJ2-1	16	TRBV9	TGTGCCAGCAGCGTACAGGGACAACTGACCTACAATGAGCAGTTCTTC	CASSVQGQLTYNEQFF
.	.	TRBJ1-1	14	TRBV9	TGTGCCAGCAGCTCCATACAGGGGAACACTGAAGCTTTCTTT	CASSSIQGNTEAFF
.	.	TRBJ1-2	13	TRBV28	TGTGCCAGCAGTTTGCAGGGGACCTATGGCTACACCTTC	CASSLQGTYGYTF
.	.	TRBJ1-6	15	TRBV10-3	TGTGCCATCAGGGAGACAGGCTCCTATAATTCACCCCTCCACTTT	CAIRETGSYNSPLHF
.	once	TRBJ2-2	14	TRBV18	TGTGCCAGTTCATCGACAGGTAACACCGGGGAGCTGTTTTTT	CASSSTGNTGELFF
TRBD1	.	TRBJ1-6	15	TRBV6-5	TGTGCCAGCAGTTCCGGACAGGAATATAATTCACCCCTCCACTTT	CASSSGQEYNSPLHF
.	.	TRBJ1-5	15	TRBV9	TGTGCCAGCAGCCCGACGGGAGAGGGCAATCAGCCCCAGCATTTT	CASSPTGEGNQPQHF
TRBD1	once	TRBJ2-7	13	TRBV6-5	TGTGCCAGCAGTCGACAGGGTTCCTACGAGCAGTACTTC	CASSRQGSYEQYF